This T cell receptor beta chain was identified during a study of blood T cell repertoires in COVID-19. Study details: Specimens from acute and convalescent COVID-19 originated in the United States, Italy and Spain. T cells, B-cell-depleted T cells, or PBMCs provided the cDNA or gDNA that served as material.

Original data processing: Reference gene primer amplification in the assay estimated nucleated cell counts. Here immunoSEQ multiplex PCR was the method, and the copy in TCRdb shows in-frame clones only, minus some. For V, J and clone size, that table is used; D and trimming come from the DNA. Here the sample spans hundreds of thousands of clones, over 70% being singletons. Sequences were obtained from peripheral blood. The TCR originated in a woman in her 40s who had recovered from COVID-19.

The CDR3 loop reads CASSLVPRGTAPYEQYF. The CDR3 nucleotides are TGTGCCAGCAGCTTGGTGCCCCGGGGGACAGCACCCTACGAGCAGTACTTC. The rearrangement links TRBV5-5 to TRBJ2-7, with D possibly TRBD1 on 7 matching bases. V was trimmed by 0 bases and J by 2 bases, leaving 18 bases between them. Germline-derived CDR1 and CDR2 are SGHKS and YYEKEE (reference sequence). The CDR3 contains 17 residues.